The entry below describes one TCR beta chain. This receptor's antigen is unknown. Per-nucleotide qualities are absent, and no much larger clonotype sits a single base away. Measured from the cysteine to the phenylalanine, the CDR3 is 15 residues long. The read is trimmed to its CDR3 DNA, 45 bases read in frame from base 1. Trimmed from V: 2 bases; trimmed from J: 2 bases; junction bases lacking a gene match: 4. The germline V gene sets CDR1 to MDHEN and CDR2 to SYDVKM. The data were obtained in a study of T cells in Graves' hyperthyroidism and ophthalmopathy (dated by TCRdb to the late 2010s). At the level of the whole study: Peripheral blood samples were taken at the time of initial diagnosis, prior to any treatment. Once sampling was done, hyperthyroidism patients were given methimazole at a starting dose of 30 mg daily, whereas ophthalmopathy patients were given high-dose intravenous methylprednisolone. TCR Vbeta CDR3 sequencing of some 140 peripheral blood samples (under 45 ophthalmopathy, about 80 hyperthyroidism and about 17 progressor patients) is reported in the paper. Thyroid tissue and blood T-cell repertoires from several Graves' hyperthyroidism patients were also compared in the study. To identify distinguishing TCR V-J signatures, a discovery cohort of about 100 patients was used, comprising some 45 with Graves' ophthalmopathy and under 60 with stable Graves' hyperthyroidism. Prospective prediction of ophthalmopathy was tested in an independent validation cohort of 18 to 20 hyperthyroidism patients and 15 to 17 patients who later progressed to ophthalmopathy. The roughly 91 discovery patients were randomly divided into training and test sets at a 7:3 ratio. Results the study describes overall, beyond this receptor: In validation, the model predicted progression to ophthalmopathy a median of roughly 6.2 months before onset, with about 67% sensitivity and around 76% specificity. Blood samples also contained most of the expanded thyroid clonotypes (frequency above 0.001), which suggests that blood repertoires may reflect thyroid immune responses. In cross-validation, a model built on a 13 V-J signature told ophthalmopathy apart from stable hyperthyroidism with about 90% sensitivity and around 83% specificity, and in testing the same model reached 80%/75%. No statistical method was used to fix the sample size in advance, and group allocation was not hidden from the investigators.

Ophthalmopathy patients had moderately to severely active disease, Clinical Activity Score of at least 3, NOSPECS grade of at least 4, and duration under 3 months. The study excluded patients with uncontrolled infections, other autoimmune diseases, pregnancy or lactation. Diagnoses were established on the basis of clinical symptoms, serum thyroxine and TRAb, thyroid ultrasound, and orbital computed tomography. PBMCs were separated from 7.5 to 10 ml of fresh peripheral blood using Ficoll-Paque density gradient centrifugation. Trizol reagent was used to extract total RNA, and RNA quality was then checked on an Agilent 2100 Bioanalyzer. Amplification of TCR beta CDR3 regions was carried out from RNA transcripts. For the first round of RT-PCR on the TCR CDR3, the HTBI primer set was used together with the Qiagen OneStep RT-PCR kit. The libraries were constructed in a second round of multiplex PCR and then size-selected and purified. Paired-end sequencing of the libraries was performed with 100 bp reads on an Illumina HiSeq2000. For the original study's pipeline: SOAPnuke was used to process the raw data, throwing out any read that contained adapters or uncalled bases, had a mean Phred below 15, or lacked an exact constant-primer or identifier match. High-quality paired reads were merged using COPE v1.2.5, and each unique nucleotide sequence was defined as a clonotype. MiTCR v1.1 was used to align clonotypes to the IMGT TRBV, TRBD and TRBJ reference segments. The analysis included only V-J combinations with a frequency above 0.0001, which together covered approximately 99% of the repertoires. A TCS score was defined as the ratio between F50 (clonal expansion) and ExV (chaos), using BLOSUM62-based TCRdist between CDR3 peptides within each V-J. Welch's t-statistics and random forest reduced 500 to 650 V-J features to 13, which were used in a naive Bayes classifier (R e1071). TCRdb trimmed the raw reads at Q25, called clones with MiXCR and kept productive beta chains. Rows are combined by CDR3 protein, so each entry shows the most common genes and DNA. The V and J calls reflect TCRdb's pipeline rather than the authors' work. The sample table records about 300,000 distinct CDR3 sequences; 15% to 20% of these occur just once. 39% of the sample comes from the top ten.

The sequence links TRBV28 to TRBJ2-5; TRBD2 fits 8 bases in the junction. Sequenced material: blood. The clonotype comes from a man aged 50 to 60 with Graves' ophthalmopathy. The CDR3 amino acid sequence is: CASSLPGGIQETQYF. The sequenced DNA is TGTGCCAGCAGTTTACCGGGAGGGATTCAAGAGACCCAGTACTTC.